This T cell receptor beta chain was captured by sequencing in a study of blood T cells in healthy people across ages. Together with a sample-barcoded 5' primer, a J-beta primer mix was included in a second PCR lasting roughly 6 to 12 cycles. Tags on each cDNA molecule came from a template-switch adaptor with 12 random nucleotides. TCRdb re-called the 5' RACE reads through MiXCR, storing one row per CDR3 protein. In the table there are about 2 million distinct CDR3 sequences, roughly 52% of which are singletons. Donors were healthy Caucasian individuals from Russia aged about 6 to 95. Germline CDR1 reads KGHSH; CDR2 reads LQKENI. CDR3 size: 14 residues. V gave up 2 bases and J gave up 2 bases, with 10 bases separating them. The sample holds a few counts of this clonotype. Its antigen is as yet unknown. Study results and caveats: Estimates based on one million T cells were treated as lower bounds.

This TCR derives from a woman aged 40 to 49 in good health. The material sequenced was blood. The V and J genes are TRBV18 and TRBJ2-7; TRBD1 might be the D (5 bases). CDR3 DNA: TGTGCCAGCTCACCAGATTGGGGCACCTACGAGCAGTACTTC. This gives the protein CASSPDWGTYEQYF.